The subject of this entry is one TCR beta chain. This clonotype has only a few counts. The clone's antigen remains unknown. No per-base quality is available; no much larger clone lies one base away. The data were produced on an Illumina MiSeq. The authors' analysis ran thus. The Shannon-Wiener index, computed in VDJtools, was used to measure repertoire diversity. A TCRbeta clonotype was considered expanded if its clonotype frequency was 3 or more. The raw public data were reprocessed by TCRdb itself: fastp quality trimming at Q25, MiXCR clonotype calling, in-frame beta chains only. Entries that share a CDR3 protein sequence are merged under the most common genes and DNA. None of the V and J calls come from the authors' own analysis; TCRdb made them. The sample profile shows about 160 distinct CDR3 sequences; roughly 40% of them were found once. The top ten clonotypes cover about 70% of the sample. To test whether a precursor-effector relationship exists among CD4 cytotoxic T cells, bulk UMI-based TCR sequencing was run on four sorted CD4+ memory subsets: TCM, TEM, IL-7Rhigh TEMRA, and IL-7R- TEMRA. Cells were obtained from peripheral blood mononuclear cells isolated from human blood.

The data are from a study of precursors of human CD4 cytotoxic T cells (dated by TCRdb to the late 2010s). Concerning the study at large: In total, CD4+ memory subsets from 11 to 15 donors went into the bulk TCR-seq analysis. TCR-seq analysis of 14 donors yielded TCRalpha and TCRbeta chain sequences (table S7). What the work shows at the level of the full study, not this receptor alone: IL-7Rhigh and IL-7R- TEMRA subsets showed more restricted TCR repertoires, with lower diversity and more expanded clonotypes, than TCM and TEM subsets. The limitation that the direction of differentiation between precursor and effector cells cannot be definitively established by a human observational design was noted by the authors. Only 13 of the 14 donors were included in some bulk TCR-seq comparisons, suggesting that not every subset was available for every donor. Expanded effector clonotypes accounted for a larger share of IL-7Rhigh TEMRA clonotypes than of TEM or TCM clonotypes.

The clonotype was recovered from a human donor in good health. Sequenced material: memory CD4+ T cells from blood (PBMCs).

For the CDR3, the sequence is CASSQDRSSFGYTF. The nucleotide sequence is TGCGCCAGCAGCCAAGACCGTAGCTCTTTTGGCTACACCTTC. This chain joins TRBV4-1 to TRBJ1-2, with the D gene too uncertain to name. Trimming takes 0 bases from V and 7 bases from J, and the germline ends sit 12 bases apart. For CDR1 and CDR2, the germline V gene lists MGHRA and YSYEKL. Including cysteine and phenylalanine, the CDR3 has 14 amino acids. Kept here is only the CDR3 DNA, which spans 42 bases and is read in frame from base 1.